These 18 T cell receptor beta chains were all obtained from the same sample, sequenced in a study of control samples from healthy donors and cancer patients. Here immunoSEQ multiplex PCR was the method, and the copy in TCRdb shows in-frame clones only, minus some. The table records 100,000 to 150,000 clones, more than 85% of them present only once. The sequenced sample was blood. These receptors originate from a man in his late teens or twenties in good health.

The CDR3 nucleotides read TGTGCCAGTAGTATAGGACACTCCTACGAGCAGTACTTC. It specifies CASSIGHSYEQYF. The chain links TRBV19 to TRBJ2-7; D gene uncertain. This CDR3 has 13 amino acids. The germline V gene has CDR1 LNHDA and CDR2 SQIVND (reference sequence). The germline V and J ends were trimmed by 1 base and 0 bases, with 4 bases remaining between them.

The chain combines TRBV7-2 with TRBJ2-7; 10 bases fit TRBD2. Trimming took 3 bases from V and 1 from J; bases not matched to a gene: 9. CDR1 SGHTA and CDR2 FQGNSA come from the germline V gene. The CDR3 has 17 residues. The CDR3, as DNA: TGTGCCAGCAGCTTTCAATCCCAACTAGCGGGATCCTACGAGCAGTACTTC. Encoded protein: CASSFQSQLAGSYEQYF.

The chain uses TRBV7-7 and TRBJ2-1, with D perhaps TRBD2 (5 bases). The germline V gene encodes CDR1 SSHAT and CDR2 FNYEAQ (reference sequence). The CDR3 covers 12 residues. V was shortened by 5 bases and J by 10 bases, with 12 bases between the two germline ends. CDR3 nucleotides: TGTGCCAGCAGCCCGCGTGGCGGGGAGCAGTTCTTC. Protein: CASSPRGGEQFF.

The chain carries TRBV5-8 and TRBJ2-1; 13 bases fit TRBD2. CDR3 size: 16 residues. V lost 2 bases and J lost 3; bases outside the gene matches: 2. CDR1 and CDR2 (germline): SGHTS, YDEGEE. CDR3 sequence: CASSFRLAGGYNEQFF. In DNA form, the CDR3 reads TGTGCCAGCAGCTTCCGACTAGCGGGAGGCTACAATGAGCAGTTCTTC. Looking up the rest from reference TRBV5-8 and TRBJ2-1 gives the full variable domain: EAGVTQSPTHLIKTRGQQATLRCSPISGHTSVYWYQQALGLGLQFLLWYDEGEERNRGNFPPRFSGRQFPNYSSELNVNALELEDSALYLCASSFRLAGGYNEQFFGPGTRLTVL.

The chain is built from TRBV5-6 and TRBJ1-2; no firm D call. Germline V lookup: CDR1 SGHDT, CDR2 YYEEEE. The V gene lost 2 bases and the J gene lost 4 bases, with 3 bases spanning the gap. This CDR3 has 11 amino acids. CDR3 sequence reads: CASSFVYGYTF. The CDR3 coding sequence is TGTGCCAGCAGCTTCGTCTATGGCTACACCTTC.

Regarding this clone: Mismatch with germline at one junction end may stem from a read error. The rearrangement uses TRBV27 and TRBJ2-7, with 10 nucleotides matching TRBD1. The length of the CDR3 is 13 residues. Germline V gene lookup returns CDR1 MNHEY and CDR2 SMNVEV (reference sequence). The DNA of the CDR3 is TGTGCCAGCAGTCCAGGGACAGGGGCCAGCAAGGACTTC. Translation: CASSPGTGASKDF.

This clone was found once. The chain combines TRBV14 with TRBJ2-5; 7 bases align to TRBD1. The CDR3 has 17 residues. Germline V CDR1 and CDR2: SGHDN, FVKESK. With 1 base clipped from V and 2 bases from J, the junction kept 10 bases outside the gene matches. CDR3 amino acids: CASSQGVGGLGQETQYF. Written as DNA, the CDR3 is TGTGCCAGCAGCCAAGGGGTAGGGGGCTTGGGGCAAGAGACCCAGTACTTC.

This clone was seen more than once but under ten times. V usage is TRBV7-2 and J usage is TRBJ2-1; the match to TRBD2 covers 8 bases. In germline, CDR1 is SGHTA, CDR2 FQGNSA. This CDR3 has 15 amino acids. V lost 1 base, J lost 4 bases, and 3 bases stayed unmatched. CDR3 sequence (DNA): TGTGCCAGCAGCTTAGTAACTAGCGGATACAATGAGCAGTTCTTC. It yields the protein CASSLVTSGYNEQFF.

The chain combines TRBV11-2 with TRBJ2-5; 10 bases map to TRBD1. The CDR3 contains 15 residues. Germline loops: CDR1 SGHAT, CDR2 FQNNGV. The junction had 3 bases not matched to a gene; V was cut back by 3 bases and J by 2 bases. The CDR3 here is CASSLGDRGQETQYF. As DNA, the CDR3 is TGTGCCAGCAGCTTGGGGGACAGGGGACAAGAGACCCAGTACTTC.

The chain carries TRBV28 and TRBJ2-7, with D hard to call. Germline lookup yields CDR1 MDHEN and CDR2 SYDVKM. There are 15 residues in the CDR3. V gave up 3 bases and J gave up 0 bases, with 12 bases separating them. This chain's CDR3 is CASSLAAQSSYEQYF. CDR3 bases: TGTGCCAGCAGTTTGGCAGCCCAATCCTCCTACGAGCAGTACTTC.

V is TRBV2 and J is TRBJ2-4; maybe TRBD2 (6 bases). The ends were cut back, 4 bases at V and 7 bases at J, with 8 bases in the middle. CDR1 is SNHLY and CDR2 is FYNNEI in the germline V gene. There are 12 residues in the CDR3. CDR3 loop: CASSVGRNIQYF. The DNA of the CDR3 is TGTGCCAGCAGTGTTGGGAGGAACATTCAGTACTTC.

The chain links TRBV12-3 or TRBV12-4 to TRBJ1-1; D gene ambiguous. This CDR3 comprises 13 residues. Between the trimmed V and J ends, which lost 7 bases and 2 bases, there was a span of 11 bases. The CDR3 loop reads CASKGGRNTEAFF. In nucleotides, the CDR3 is TGTGCCAGCAAAGGAGGCAGAAACACTGAAGCTTTCTTT.

The chain combines TRBV24-1 with TRBJ1-3; 11 positions match TRBD1. Germline loops: CDR1 KGHDR, CDR2 SFDVKD. V trimming: 4 bases; J trimming: 11 bases; junction bases outside the gene matches: 6. The CDR3 runs to 14 residues. CDR3 in DNA: TGTGCCACCAGTGAGCCCTGGACAGGGGGCGCCATATATTTT. The encoded protein is CATSEPWTGGAIYF.

The chain combines TRBV11-2 with TRBJ1-6, with D perhaps matching TRBD1 (5 bases). Germline V CDR1 and CDR2: SGHAT, FQNNGV. Trimming shortened V by 4 bases and J by 2 bases, and 18 bases separated the two germline ends. This CDR3 comprises 18 residues. The CDR3 DNA follows: TGTGCCAGCAGCTCCCGCCCCGGGACTCTGGCCTATAATTCACCCCTCCACTTT. The encoded protein is CASSSRPGTLAYNSPLHF.

The chain employs TRBV5-6 and TRBJ2-2; 7 positions match TRBD1. CDR3 length: 17 amino acids. Germline V gene lookup returns CDR1 SGHDT and CDR2 YYEEEE. V gave up 4 bases and J gave up 1 base; unmatched junction bases: 10. CDR3 DNA: TGTGCCAGCAGCAACTGGGGACAGCCCATGAACACCGGGGAGCTGTTTTTT. It yields the protein CASSNWGQPMNTGELFF.

The chain carries TRBV5-1 and TRBJ2-3; TRBD1 might be the D (5 bases). Germline V gene lookup returns CDR1 SGHRS and CDR2 YFSETQ. Trimming took 0 bases from V and 0 from J, leaving 8 bases between them. The CDR3 sequence is 15 residues long. The CDR3 DNA sequence: TGCGCCAGCAGCTTGGAGACAGTGAGCACAGATACGCAGTATTTT. It yields the protein CASSLETVSTDTQYF.

The count of this clone is one. This chain's CDR3 is CASSSVELPPYEQYF. The CDR3 coding sequence is TGTGCCAGCAGCAGCGTTGAACTCCCCCCCTACGAGCAGTACTTC. This sequence joins TRBV6-2 or TRBV6-3 and TRBJ2-7; D unresolved. Germline CDR1 and CDR2: MNHEY and SVGEGT. This CDR3 has 15 amino acids. V was trimmed by 6 bases and J by 2 bases, leaving 17 bases between them.

The chain employs TRBV7-8 and TRBJ2-3; D is undetermined. This CDR3 spans 14 amino acids. Germline V gene data show CDR1 as SGHVS and CDR2 as FQNEAQ. The ends were cut back, 5 bases at V and 3 bases at J, with 12 bases in the middle. This chain's CDR3 is CASSRGWETDTQYF. The CDR3, as DNA: TGTGCCAGCAGCCGAGGATGGGAAACAGATACGCAGTATTTT.